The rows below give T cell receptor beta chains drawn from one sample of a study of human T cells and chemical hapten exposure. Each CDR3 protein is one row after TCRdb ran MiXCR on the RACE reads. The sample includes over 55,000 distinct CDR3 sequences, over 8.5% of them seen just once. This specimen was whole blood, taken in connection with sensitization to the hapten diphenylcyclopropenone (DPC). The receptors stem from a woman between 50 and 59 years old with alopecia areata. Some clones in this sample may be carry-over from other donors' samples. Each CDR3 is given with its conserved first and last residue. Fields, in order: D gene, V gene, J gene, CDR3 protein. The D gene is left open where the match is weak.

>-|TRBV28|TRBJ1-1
CASRSYESGEAFF
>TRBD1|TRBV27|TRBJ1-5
CASSSIGTADPDYQPQHF
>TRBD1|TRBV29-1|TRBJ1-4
CSAGTGEFNEKLFF
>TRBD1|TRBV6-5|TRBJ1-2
CASSYTGQGNYGYTF
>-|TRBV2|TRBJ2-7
CASSAGLFSSYEQYF
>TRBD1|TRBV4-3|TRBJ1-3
CASSRQTGAGNTIYF
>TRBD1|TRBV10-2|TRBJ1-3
CASSRGLDGNTIYF
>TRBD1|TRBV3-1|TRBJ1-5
CASSPGTVGDQPQHF
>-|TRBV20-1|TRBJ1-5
CSAPTPGLRGGQPQHF
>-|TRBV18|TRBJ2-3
CASSPSGPGNTQYF
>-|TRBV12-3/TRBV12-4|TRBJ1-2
CASSLNSGRSYGYTF
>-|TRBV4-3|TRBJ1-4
CASSQDRALARSEKLFF
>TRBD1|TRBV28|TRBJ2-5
CASSLRDRETQYF
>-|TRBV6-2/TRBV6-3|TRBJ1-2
CASTPAGYGYTF
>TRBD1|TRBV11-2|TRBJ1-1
CASSRGQGSEAFF
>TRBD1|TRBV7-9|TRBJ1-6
CASSFTGTGNNSPLHF
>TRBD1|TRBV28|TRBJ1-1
CASNYRGMNTEAFF
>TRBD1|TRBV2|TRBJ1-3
CASRTLGQAISGNTIYF
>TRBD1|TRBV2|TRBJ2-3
CASSPTGAPGDTQYF
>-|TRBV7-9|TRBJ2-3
CANVGLGDTQYF
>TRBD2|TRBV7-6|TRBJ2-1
CASSPEPGLAGAEQFF
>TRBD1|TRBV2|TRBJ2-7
CASRPRRTGILGAYEQYF
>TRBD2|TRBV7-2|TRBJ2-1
CASSLSRAGEQFF
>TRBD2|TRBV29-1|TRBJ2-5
CSVEERGAGETQYF
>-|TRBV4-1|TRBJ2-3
CASSQRDHRATDTQYF
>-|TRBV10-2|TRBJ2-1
CASSVPSERRQYNEQFF
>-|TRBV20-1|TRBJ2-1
CGGAGANEQFF
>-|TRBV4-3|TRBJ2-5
CASSQAILGGQETQYF
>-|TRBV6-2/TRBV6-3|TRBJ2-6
CASGDRTSGANVLTF
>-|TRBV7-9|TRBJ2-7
CASSSASRYEQYF
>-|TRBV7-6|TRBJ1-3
CASSPRGGPGNTIYF
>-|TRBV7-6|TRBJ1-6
CASSSRGVASSYNSPLHF
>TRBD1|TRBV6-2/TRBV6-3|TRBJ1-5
CASSSTGTAIGQPQHF
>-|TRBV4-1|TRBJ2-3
CASSQDSTATTDTQYF
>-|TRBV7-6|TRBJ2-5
CASSPYGPEQETQYF
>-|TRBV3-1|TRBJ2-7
CASSQDAGTSKAYEQYF
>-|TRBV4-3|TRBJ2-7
CASSHLKGPDSYEQYF
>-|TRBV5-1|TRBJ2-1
CASSFQTRNEQFF
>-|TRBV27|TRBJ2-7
CASSPIGPPYEQYF
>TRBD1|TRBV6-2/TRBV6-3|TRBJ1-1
CASSWAAGQSDTEAFF
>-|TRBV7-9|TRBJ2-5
CASSAQGEETQYF
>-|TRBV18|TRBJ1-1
CASSPGTRSEAFF
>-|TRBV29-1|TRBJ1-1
CSVTPPGFEGTEAFF